This T cell receptor (beta chain) originates from a study of CD8+ T cells in alopecia areata. Study-wide background: Tofacitinib therapy took 6 to 18 months; 6 months off drug came after. The study's findings and limits: In scalp samples, resident alphabeta T cells of normal skin are also sequenced. Amid tofacitinib therapy, many expanded lesional clones stayed present in scalp and blood.

Comments on this clone: Its antigen remains unidentified.

Reverse transcribed after extraction, RNA yielded cDNA as the sequencing template. Measured with immunoSEQ multiplex PCR; TCRdb has only the in-frame clones, and not every one. Of some 80,000 clones in the sample, approximately 70% were seen once. With 0 bases removed from V and 1 base from J, the gap between germline ends came to 9 bases. Per the germline V gene, CDR1 is ENHRY and CDR2 is SYGVKD. The CDR3 is 15 residues long. The treatment here: oral pan-JAK inhibitor, 5-10 mg twice daily. This clonotype was sampled from a human donor with alopecia areata. The genes are TRBV10-3 and TRBJ1-2, with a weak D call TRBD1 (5 bases). The sample was CD8+ T cells sorted from blood, taken at week 24, from a patient treated with tofacitinib. The DNA for the CDR3 is TGTGCCATCAGTGAGTCCGGGACCGGTAACTATGGCTACACCTTC. It specifies CAISESGTGNYGYTF.